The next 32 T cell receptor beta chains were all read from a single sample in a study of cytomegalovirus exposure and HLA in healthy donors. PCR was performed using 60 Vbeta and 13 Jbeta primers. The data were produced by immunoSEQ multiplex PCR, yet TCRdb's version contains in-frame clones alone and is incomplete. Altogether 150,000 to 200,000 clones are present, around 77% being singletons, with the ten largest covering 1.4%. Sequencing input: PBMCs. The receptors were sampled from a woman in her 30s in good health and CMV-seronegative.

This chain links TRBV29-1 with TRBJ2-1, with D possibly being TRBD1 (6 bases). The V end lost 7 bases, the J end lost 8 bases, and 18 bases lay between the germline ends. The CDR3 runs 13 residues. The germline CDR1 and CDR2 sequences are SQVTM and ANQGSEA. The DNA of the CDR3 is TGCAGCGCGTGGACAGTGCTGGGGGATGAGCAGTTCTTC. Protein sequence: CSAWTVLGDEQFF.

The CDR3 DNA reads as TGTGCCAGCAGCTACGACAGGGGGTCTGGAAACACCATATATTTT. It is translated as CASSYDRGSGNTIYF. V usage is TRBV7-6 and J usage is TRBJ1-3; 9 bases align to TRBD1. Trimming removed 4 bases from V and 1 base from J; junction bases left unmatched: 2. CDR3 length equals 15 residues. CDR1 and CDR2 (germline): SGHVS, FNYEAQ.

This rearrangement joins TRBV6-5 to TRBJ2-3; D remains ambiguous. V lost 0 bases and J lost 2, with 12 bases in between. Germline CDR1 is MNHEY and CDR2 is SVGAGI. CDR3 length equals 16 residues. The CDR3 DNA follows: TGTGCCAGCAGTTACTCGATGGGCATCAACACAGATACGCAGTATTTT. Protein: CASSYSMGINTDTQYF.

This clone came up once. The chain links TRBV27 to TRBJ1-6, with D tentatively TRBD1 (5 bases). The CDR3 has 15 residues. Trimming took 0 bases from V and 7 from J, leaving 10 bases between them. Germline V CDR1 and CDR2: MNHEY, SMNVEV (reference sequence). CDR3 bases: TGTGCCAGCAGTTTATCGGCTACAGGCAATTCACCCCTCCACTTT. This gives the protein CASSLSATGNSPLHF.

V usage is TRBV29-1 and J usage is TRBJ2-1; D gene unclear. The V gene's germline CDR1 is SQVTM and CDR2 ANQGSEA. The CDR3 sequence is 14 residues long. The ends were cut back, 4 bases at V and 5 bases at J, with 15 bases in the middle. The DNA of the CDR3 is TGCAGCGTTGCCCCGTTGGGCATTGACAATGAGCAGTTCTTC. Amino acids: CSVAPLGIDNEQFF.

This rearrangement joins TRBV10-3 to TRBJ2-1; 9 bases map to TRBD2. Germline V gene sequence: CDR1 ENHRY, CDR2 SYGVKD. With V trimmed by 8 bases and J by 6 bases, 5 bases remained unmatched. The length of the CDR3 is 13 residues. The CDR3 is CAIAGGPTNEQFF. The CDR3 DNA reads TGTGCCATCGCGGGGGGGCCTACCAATGAGCAGTTCTTC.

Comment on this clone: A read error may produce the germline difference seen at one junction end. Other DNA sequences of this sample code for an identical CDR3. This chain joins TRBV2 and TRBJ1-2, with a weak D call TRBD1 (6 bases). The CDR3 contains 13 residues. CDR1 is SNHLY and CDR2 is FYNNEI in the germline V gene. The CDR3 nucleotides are TGCGCCAGTGGGACAACCGCCGCGTCTGGCTACACCTTC. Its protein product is CASGTTAASGYTF.

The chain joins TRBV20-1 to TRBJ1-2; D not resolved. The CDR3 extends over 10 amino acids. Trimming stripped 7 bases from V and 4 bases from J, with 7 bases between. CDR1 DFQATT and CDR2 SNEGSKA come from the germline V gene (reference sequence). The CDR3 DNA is TGCAGTGTAGTCGGCTATGGCTACACCTTC. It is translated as CSVVGYGYTF.

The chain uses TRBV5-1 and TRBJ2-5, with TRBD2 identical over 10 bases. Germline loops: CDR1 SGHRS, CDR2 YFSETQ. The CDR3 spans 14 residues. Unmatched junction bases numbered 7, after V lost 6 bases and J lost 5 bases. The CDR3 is CASNELAGPETQYF. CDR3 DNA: TGCGCCAGCAACGAACTAGCGGGACCGGAGACCCAGTACTTC.

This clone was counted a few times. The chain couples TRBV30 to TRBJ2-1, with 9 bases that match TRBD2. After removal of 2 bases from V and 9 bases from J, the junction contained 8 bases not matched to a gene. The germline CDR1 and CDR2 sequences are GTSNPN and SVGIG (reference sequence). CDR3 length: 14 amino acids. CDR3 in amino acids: CAWSSGGGAFEQFF. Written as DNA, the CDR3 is TGTGCCTGGAGTAGTGGCGGGGGGGCCTTTGAGCAGTTCTTC.

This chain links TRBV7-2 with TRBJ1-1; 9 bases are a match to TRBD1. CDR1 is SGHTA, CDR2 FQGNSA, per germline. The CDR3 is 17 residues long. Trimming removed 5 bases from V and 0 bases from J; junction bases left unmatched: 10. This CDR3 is CASSAFPGTGLNTEAFF. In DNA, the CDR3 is TGTGCCAGCAGCGCATTTCCCGGGACAGGGCTGAACACTGAAGCTTTCTTT.

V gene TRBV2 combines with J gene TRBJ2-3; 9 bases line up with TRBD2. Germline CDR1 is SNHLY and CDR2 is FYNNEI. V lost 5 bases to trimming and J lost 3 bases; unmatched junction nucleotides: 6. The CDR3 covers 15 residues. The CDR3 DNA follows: TGTGCCAGCAGTCGGGTAGCGGGGGTAACAGATACGCAGTATTTT. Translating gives CASSRVAGVTDTQYF.

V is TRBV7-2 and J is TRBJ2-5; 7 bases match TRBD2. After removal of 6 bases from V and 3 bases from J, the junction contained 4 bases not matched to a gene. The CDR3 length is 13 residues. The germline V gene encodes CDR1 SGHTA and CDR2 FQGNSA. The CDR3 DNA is TGTGCCAGCAGTCTTACTAGCGAAGAGACCCAGTACTTC. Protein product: CASSLTSEETQYF.

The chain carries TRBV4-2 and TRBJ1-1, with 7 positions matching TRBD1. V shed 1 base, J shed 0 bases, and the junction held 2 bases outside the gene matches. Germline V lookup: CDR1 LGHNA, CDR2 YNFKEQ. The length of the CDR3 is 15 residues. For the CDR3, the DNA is TGTGCCAGCAGCCAAGCGGGACAGTTGAACACTGAAGCTTTCTTT. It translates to CASSQAGQLNTEAFF.

The CDR3: CASSLAGLTNEQFF. The CDR3 DNA follows: TGCGCCAGCAGCCTAGCGGGGCTCACAAATGAGCAGTTCTTC. This sequence joins TRBV5-1 and TRBJ2-1, with TRBD2 identical over 9 bases. Germline trimming cut 4 bases from V and 7 bases from J; bases unmatched to any gene: 6. The CDR3 runs to 14 residues. In germline, CDR1 is SGHRS, CDR2 YFSETQ.

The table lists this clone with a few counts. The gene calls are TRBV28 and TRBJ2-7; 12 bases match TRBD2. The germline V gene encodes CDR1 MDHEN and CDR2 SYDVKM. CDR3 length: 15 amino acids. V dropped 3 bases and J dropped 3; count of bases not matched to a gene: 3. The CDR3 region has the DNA TGTGCCAGCAGTTTTCTAGCGGGGGGGCTCTACGAGCAGTACTTC. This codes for CASSFLAGGLYEQYF.

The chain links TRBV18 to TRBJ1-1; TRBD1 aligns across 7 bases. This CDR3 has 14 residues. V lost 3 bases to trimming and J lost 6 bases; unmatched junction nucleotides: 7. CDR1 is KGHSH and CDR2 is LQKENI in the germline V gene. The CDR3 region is CASSPPGQEPEAFF. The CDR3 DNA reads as TGTGCCAGCTCACCGCCAGGACAGGAACCTGAAGCTTTCTTT.

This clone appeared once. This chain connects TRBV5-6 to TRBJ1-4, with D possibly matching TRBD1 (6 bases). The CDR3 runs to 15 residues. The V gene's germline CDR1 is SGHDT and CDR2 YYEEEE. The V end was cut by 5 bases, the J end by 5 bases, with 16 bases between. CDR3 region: CASRLSGDPNEKLFF. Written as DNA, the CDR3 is TGTGCCAGCAGATTATCAGGGGATCCAAATGAAAAACTGTTTTTT.

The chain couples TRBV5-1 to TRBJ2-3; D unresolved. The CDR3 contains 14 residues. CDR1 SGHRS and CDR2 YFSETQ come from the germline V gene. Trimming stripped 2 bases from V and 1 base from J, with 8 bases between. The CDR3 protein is CASSFSGGTDTQYF. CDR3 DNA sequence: TGCGCCAGCAGCTTTTCGGGTGGCACAGATACGCAGTATTTT.

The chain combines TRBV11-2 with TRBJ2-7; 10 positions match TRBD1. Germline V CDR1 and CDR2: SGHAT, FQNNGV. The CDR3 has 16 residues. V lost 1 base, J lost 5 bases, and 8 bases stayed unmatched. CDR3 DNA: TGTGCCAGCAGCTTAGCCGGACAGGGGGGAAGGAACGAGCAGTACTTC. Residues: CASSLAGQGGRNEQYF.

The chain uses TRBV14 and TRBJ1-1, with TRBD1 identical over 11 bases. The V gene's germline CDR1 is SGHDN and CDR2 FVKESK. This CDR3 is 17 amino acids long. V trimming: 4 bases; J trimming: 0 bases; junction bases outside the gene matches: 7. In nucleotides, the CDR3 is TGTGCCAGCAGCCTTCACGGGGACAGGGGGGTGAACACTGAAGCTTTCTTT. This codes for CASSLHGDRGVNTEAFF.

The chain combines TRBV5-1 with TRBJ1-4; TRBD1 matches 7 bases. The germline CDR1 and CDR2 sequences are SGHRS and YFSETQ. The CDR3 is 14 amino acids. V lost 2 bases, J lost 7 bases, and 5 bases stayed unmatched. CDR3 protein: CASSLSQGGEKLFF. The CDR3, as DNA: TGCGCCAGCAGCTTAAGTCAGGGGGGTGAAAAACTGTTTTTT.

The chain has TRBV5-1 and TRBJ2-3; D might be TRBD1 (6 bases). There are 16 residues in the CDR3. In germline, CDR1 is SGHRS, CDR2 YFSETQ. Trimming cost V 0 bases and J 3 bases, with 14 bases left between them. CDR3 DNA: TGCGCCAGCAGCTTGGGGGGGCTAGCCGATACAGATACGCAGTATTTT. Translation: CASSLGGLADTDTQYF.

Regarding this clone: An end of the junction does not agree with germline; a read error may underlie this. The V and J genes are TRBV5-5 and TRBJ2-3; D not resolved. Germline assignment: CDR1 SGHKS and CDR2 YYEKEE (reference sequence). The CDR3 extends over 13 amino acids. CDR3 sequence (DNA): TGTGTCAGCAGCTTCTTACTTGGAGATACGCAGTATTTT. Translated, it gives CVSSFLLGDTQYF.

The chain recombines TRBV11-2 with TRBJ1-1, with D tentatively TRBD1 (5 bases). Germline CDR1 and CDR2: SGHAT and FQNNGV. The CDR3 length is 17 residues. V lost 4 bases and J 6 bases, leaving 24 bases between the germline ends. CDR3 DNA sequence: TGTGCCAGCAGCTCACCCGGGGGACGTACCCTGTGGGCTGAAGCTTTCTTT. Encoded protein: CASSSPGGRTLWAEAFF.

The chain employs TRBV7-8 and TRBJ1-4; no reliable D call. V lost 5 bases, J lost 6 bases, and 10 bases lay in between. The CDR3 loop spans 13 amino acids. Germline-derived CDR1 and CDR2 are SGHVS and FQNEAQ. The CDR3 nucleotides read TGTGCCAGCAGCCAAGCGACCCATGAAAAACTGTTTTTT. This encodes CASSQATHEKLFF.

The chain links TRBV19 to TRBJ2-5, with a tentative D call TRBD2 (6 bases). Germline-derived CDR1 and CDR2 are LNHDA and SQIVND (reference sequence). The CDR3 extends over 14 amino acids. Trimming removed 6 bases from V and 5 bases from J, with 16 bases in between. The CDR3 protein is CASSPVGGVETQYF. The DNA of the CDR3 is TGTGCCAGTAGCCCCGTAGGAGGGGTTGAGACCCAGTACTTC.

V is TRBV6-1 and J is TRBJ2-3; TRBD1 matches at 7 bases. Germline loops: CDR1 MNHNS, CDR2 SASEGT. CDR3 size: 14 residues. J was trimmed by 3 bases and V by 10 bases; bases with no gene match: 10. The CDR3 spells CATIRDRITDTQYF. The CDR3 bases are TGTGCCACCATCCGGGACAGAATTACAGATACGCAGTATTTT.

This CDR3 reads CASSKVPQLTCTEAFF. In DNA, the CDR3 is TGTGCCAGCAGCAAAGTCCCACAGCTTACCTGCACTGAAGCTTTCTTT. This rearrangement joins TRBV21-1 to TRBJ1-1; the table's D call of TRBD1 was not tested on the DNA. TRBV21-1 is a known pseudogene. This CDR3 comprises 16 residues.

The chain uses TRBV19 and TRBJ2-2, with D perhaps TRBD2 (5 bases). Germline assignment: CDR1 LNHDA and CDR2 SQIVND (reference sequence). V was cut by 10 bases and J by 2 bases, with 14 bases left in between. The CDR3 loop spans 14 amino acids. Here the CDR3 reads CATNEGPNTGELFF. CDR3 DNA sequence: TGTGCCACCAACGAGGGCCCAAACACCGGGGAGCTGTTTTTT.

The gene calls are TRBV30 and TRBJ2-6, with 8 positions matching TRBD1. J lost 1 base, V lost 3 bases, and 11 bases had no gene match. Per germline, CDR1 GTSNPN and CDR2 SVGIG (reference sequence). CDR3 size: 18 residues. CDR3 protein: CAWSPVRQGLSGANVLTF. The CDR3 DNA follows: TGTGCCTGGAGCCCCGTGAGACAGGGGCTTTCTGGGGCCAACGTCCTGACTTTC.

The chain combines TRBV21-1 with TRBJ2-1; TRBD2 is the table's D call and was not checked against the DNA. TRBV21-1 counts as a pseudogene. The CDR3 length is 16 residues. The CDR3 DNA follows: TGTGCCAGCAGACCCAAGACCGGGGAGTCGTACAATGAGCAGTTCTTC. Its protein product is CASRPKTGESYNEQFF.